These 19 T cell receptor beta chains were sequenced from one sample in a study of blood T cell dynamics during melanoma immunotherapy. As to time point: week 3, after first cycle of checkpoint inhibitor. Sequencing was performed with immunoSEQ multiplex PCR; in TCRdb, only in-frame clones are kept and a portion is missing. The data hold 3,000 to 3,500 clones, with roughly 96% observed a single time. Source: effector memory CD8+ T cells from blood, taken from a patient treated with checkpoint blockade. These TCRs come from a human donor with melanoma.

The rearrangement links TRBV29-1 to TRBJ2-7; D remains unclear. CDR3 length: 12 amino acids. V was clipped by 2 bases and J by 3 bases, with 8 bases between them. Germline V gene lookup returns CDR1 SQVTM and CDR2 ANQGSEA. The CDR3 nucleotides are TGCAGCGTTGAATTTAATGGCTACGAGCAGTACTTC. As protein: CSVEFNGYEQYF.

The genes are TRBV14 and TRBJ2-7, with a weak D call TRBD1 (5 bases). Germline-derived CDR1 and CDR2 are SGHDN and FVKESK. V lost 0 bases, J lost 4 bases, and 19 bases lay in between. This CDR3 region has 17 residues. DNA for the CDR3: TGTGCCAGCAGCCAAGAGGTCCCGGCAGGGAAAAGGTACGAGCAGTACTTC. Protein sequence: CASSQEVPAGKRYEQYF.

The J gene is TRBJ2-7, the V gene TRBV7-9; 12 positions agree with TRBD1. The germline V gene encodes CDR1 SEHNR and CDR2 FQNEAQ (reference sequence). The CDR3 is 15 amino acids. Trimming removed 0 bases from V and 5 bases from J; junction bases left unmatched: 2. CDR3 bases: TGTGCCAGCAGCTTAGCGGGACAGGGGGCGGACGAGCAGTACTTC. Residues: CASSLAGQGADEQYF. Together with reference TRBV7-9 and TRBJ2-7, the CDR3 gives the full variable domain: DTGVSQNPRHKITKRGQNVTFRCDPISEHNRLYWYRQTLGQGPEFLTYFQNEAQLEKSRLLSDRFSAERPKGSFSTLEIQRTEQGDSAMYLCASSLAGQGADEQYFGPGTRLTVT.

This CDR3 is CASSSGVYEQYF. The CDR3 DNA is TGTGCCAGCAGTTCGGGGGTGTACGAGCAGTACTTC. This sequence joins TRBV27 and TRBJ2-5; tentatively, D is TRBD2 (6 bases). The J call is in doubt because the DNA end fits TRBJ2-7 better. Germline V gene data show CDR1 as MNHEY and CDR2 as SMNVEV (reference sequence). The CDR3 spans 12 residues.

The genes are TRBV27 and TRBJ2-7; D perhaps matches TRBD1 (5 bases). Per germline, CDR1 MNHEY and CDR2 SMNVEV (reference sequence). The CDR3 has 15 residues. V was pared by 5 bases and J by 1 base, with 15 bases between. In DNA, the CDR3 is TGTGCCAGCAGTCTAAGGGGTTCGGAATCCTACGAGCAGTACTTC. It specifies CASSLRGSESYEQYF.

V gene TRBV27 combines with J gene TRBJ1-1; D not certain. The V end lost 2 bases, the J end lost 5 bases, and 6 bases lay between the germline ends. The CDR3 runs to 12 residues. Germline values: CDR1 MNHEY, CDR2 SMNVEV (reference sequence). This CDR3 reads CASSLMWTEAFF. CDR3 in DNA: TGTGCCAGCAGTTTAATGTGGACTGAAGCTTTCTTT.

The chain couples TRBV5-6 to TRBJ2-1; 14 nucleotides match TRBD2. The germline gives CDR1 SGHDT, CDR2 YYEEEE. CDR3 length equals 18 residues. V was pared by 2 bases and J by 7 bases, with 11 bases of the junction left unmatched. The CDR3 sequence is CASSFSTLGTSGSNEQFF. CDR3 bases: TGTGCCAGCAGCTTCTCGACCCTAGGGACTAGCGGGAGTAATGAGCAGTTCTTC.

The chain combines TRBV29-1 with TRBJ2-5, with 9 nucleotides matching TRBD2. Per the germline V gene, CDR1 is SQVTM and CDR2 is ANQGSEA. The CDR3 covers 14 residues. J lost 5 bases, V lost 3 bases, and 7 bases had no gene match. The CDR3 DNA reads TGCAGCGTTGAGGCGGGGGGGCCGGAGGAGACCCAGTACTTC. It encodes CSVEAGGPEETQYF.

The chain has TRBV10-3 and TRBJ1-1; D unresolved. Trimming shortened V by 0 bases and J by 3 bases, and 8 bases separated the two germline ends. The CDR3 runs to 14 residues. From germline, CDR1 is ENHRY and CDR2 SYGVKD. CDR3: CAISESETDTEAFF. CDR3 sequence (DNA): TGTGCCATCAGTGAGTCCGAGACGGACACTGAAGCTTTCTTT.

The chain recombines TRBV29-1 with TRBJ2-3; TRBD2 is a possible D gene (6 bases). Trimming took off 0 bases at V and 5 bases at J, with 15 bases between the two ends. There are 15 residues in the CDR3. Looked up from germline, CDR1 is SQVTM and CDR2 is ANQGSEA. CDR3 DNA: TGCAGCGTTGAAGATCTCCGGGGGACCATAGATACGCAGTATTTT. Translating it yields CSVEDLRGTIDTQYF.

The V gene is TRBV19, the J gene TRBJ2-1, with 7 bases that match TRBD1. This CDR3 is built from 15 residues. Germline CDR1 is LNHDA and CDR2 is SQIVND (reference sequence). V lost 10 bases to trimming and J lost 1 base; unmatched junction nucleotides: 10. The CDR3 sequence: CATIPHRGSYNEQFF. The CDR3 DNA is TGTGCCACCATCCCCCACAGGGGTTCCTACAATGAGCAGTTCTTC.

CDR3: CASSLERGGYNEQFF. The CDR3 DNA reads TGTGCCAGCAGCTTAGAGCGGGGGGGCTACAATGAGCAGTTCTTC. The chain links TRBV7-8 to TRBJ2-1; TRBD2 matches 10 bases. Germline CDR1 is SGHVS and CDR2 is FQNEAQ. The CDR3 spans 15 residues. V was pared by 1 base and J by 3 bases, with 0 bases of the junction left unmatched.

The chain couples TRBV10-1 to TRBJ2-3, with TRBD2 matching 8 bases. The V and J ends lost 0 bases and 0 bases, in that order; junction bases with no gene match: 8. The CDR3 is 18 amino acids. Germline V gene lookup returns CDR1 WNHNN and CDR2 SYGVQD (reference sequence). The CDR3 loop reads CASSESFRAGVSTDTQYF. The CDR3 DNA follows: TGCGCCAGCAGTGAGTCCTTCCGAGCGGGGGTGAGCACAGATACGCAGTATTTT.

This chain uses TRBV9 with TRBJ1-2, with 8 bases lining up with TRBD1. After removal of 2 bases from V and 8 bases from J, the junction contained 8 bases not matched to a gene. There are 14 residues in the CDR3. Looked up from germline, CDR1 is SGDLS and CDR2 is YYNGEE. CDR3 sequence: CASSVADRAYGYTF. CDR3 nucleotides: TGTGCCAGCAGCGTGGCGGACAGGGCGTACGGCTACACCTTC.

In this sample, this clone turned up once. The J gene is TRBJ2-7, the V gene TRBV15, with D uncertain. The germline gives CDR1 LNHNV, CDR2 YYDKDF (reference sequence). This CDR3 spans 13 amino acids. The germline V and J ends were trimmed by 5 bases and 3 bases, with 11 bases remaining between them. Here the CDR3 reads CATSPLVSYEQYF. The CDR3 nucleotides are TGTGCCACCAGCCCCCTTGTTAGCTACGAGCAGTACTTC. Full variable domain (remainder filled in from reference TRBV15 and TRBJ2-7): DAMVIQNPRYQVTQFGKPVTLSCSQTLNHNVMYWYQQKSSQAPKLLFHYYDKDFNNEADTPDNFQSRRPNTSFCFLDIRSPGLGDTAMYLCATSPLVSYEQYFGPGTRLTVT.

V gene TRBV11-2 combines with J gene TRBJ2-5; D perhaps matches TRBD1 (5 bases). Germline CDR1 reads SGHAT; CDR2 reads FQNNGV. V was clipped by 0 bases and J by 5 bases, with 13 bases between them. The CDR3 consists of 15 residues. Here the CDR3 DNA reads TGTGCCAGCAGCTTAGATGAGGCAGCAGGGGAGACCCAGTACTTC. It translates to CASSLDEAAGETQYF.

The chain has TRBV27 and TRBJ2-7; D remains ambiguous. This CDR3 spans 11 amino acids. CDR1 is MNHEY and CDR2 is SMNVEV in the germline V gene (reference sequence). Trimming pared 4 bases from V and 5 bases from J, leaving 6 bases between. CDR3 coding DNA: TGTGCCAGCAGTTATCGGGACGAGCAGTACTTC. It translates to CASSYRDEQYF.

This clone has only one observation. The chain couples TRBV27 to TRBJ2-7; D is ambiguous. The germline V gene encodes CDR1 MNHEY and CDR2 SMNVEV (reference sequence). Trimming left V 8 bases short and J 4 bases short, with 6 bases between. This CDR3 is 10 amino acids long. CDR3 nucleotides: TGTGCCAGCGGAGAATACGAGCAGTACTTC. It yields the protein CASGEYEQYF.

The CDR3 DNA is TGCGCCAGCCGTTCCGGGACAGGGGGCGGCGATGAGCAGTTCTTC. Encoded protein: CASRSGTGGGDEQFF. The rearrangement links TRBV5-1 to TRBJ2-1, with 12 bases fitting TRBD1. Losses at the gene ends were 7 bases for V and 8 bases for J; bases not matched to a gene: 10. The CDR3 totals 15 residues. Germline V gives CDR1 SGHRS, CDR2 YFSETQ.